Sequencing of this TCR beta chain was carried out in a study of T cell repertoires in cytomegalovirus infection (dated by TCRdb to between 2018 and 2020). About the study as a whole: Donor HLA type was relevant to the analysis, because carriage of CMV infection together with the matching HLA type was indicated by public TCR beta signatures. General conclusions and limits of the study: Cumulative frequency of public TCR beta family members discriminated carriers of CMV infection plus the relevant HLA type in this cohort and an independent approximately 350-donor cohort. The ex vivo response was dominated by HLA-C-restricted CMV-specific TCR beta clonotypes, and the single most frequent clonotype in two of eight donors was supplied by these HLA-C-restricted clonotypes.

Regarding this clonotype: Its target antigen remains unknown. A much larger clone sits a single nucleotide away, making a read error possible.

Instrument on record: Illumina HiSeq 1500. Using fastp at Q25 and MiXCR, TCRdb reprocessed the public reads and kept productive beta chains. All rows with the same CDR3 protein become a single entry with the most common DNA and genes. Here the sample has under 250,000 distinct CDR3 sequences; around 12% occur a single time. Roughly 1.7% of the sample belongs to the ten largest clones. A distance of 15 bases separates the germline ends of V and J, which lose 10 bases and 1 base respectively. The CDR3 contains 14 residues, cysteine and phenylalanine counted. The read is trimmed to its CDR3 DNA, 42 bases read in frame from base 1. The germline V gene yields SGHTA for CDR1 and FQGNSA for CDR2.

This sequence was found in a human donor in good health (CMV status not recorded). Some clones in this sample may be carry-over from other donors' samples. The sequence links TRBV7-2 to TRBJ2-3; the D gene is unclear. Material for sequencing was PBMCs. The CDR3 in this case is CAIRLAPGTDTQYF. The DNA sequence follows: TGTGCCATCCGGCTTGCGCCGGGCACAGATACGCAGTATTTT.